This entry describes one TCR beta chain. Its antigen is undetermined. The data belong to a study of response to subunit inactivated influenza vaccine. CDR1 is KGHDR, CDR2 SFDVKD, per germline. After removal of 5 bases from V and 6 bases from J, the junction contained 9 bases not matched to a gene. CDR3 length: 16 residues. The study, taken as a whole, reports: Every seasonal influenza vaccination brings in few new T cells, the authors suggested.

TCRdb independently ran MiXCR on the RT-PCR reads; one entry per CDR3 protein. The table shows 650,000 to 800,000 distinct CDR3 sequences, with 11% to 15% occurring only once. Sample: PBMCs from blood, taken around 15 days before vaccination. This receptor was obtained from a man aged 50 to 60 who received an inactivated influenza vaccine. The chain uses TRBV24-1 and TRBJ2-1, with 10 bases that match TRBD2. As DNA, the CDR3 is TGTGCCACCAGTGCTGAAACTAGCGGGAACCTCAATGAGCAGTTCTTC. It yields the protein CATSAETSGNLNEQFF.